This T cell receptor (beta chain) was sequenced during a study of cytomegalovirus exposure and HLA in healthy donors. Study-wide points: TCR beta chains numbering some 150 were designated cytomegalovirus-associated. Earlier results showed most TCR beta V segments being productive about 90% or about 30% of the time.

The PCR made use of 60 Vbeta and 13 Jbeta primers. Under the authors' procedure: In a later analysis, around 87 million unique TCR beta chains included roughly 11 million shared by two or more donors. The repertoire was sequenced with immunoSEQ multiplex PCR; TCRdb's copy has only in-frame clones and lacks some. The V and J calls and clone size come from that table; D and trimming were worked out from the DNA. The table includes 95,000 to 150,000 clones, more than 55% detected once. Notes on this clone: Its antigen is unidentified.

These donors counted as nominally healthy when sampled, but unrecorded immune exposures were likely. This CDR3 region has 15 residues. The germline V gene has CDR1 SQVTM and CDR2 ANQGSEA. Trimming took 6 bases from V and 0 from J; bases not matched to a gene: 11. Material for sequencing was PBMCs. The chain carries TRBV29-1 and TRBJ2-7; TRBD1 matches 7 bases. The TCR was taken from a man aged 18 to 30 in good health and CMV-seronegative. The CDR3, as DNA: TGCAGCGTCACCCGGGACAGACAATCCTCCTACGAGCAGTACTTC. Translation: CSVTRDRQSSYEQYF.